The present entry profiles one T cell receptor beta chain with its context. The antigen is unknown. Amplified TCR beta CDR3 regions derived from RNA transcripts. Carried out on the TCR CDR3, a first-round RT-PCR used the HTBI primer set. TCRdb reanalysed the multiplex PCR reads using MiXCR and keeps one entry per CDR3 protein. Of approximately 330,000 distinct CDR3 sequences in the sample, 21% were seen once. Germline-derived CDR1 and CDR2 are GTSNPN and SVGIG (reference sequence). Trimming cost V 4 bases and J 2 bases; bases outside gene matches: 8. CDR3 length: 14 amino acids. The sample comes from a study of T cells in Graves' hyperthyroidism and ophthalmopathy. Overall study: The initial diagnosis was the point when peripheral blood was collected, ahead of any treatment.

Findings of the study overall: Most thyroid clonotypes expanded above 0.001 appeared in blood too. Ophthalmopathy and stable hyperthyroidism were separated by a 13 V-J model. Before onset, by a median of approximately 6.8 months, the model predicted ophthalmopathy.

The rearrangement uses TRBV30 and TRBJ2-7, with 7 positions matching TRBD2. Specimen: blood. This receptor was obtained from a woman aged 50 to 60 with Graves' hyperthyroidism. The CDR3 spells CAWTNGLAAYEQYF. The DNA of the CDR3 is TGTGCCTGGACTAATGGGCTAGCGGCCTACGAGCAGTACTTC. The variable domain in full, completed from reference TRBV30 and TRBJ2-7, reads SQTIHQWPATLVQPVGSPLSLECTVEGTSNPNLYWYRQAAGRGLQLLFYSVGIGQISSEVPQNLSASRPQDRQFILSSKKLLLSDSGFYLCAWTNGLAAYEQYFGPGTRLTVT.